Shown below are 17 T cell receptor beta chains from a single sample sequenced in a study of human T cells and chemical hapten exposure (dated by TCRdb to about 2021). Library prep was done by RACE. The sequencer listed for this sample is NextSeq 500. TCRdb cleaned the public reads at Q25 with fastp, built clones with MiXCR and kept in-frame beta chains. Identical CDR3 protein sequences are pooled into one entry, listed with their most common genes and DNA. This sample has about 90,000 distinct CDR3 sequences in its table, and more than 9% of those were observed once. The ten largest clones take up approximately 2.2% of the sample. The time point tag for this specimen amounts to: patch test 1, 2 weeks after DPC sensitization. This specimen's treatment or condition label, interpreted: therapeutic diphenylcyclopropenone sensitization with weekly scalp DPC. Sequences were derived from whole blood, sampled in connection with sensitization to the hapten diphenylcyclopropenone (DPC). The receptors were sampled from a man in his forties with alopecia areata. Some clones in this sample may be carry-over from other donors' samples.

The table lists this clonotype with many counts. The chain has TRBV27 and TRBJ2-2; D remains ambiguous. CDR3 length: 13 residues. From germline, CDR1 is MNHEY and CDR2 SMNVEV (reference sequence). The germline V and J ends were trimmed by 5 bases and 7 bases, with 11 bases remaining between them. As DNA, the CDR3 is TGTGCCAGCAGTGAAGGTAGACACGGGGAGCTGTTTTTT. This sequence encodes CASSEGRHGELFF.

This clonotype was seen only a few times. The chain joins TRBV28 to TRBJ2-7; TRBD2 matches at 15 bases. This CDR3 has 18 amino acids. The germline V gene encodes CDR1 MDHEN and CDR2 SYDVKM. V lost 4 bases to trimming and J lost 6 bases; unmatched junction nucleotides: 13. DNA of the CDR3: TGTGCCAGCAGTTCACCGGGACTAGCGGGAGGACCCCCGGGCGAGCAGTACTTC. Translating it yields CASSSPGLAGGPPGEQYF.

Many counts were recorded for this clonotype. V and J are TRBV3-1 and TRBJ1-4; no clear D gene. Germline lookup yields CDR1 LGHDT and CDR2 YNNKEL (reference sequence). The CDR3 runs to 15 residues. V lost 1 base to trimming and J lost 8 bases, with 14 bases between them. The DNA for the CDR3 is TGTGCCAGCAGCCAAGTGACCGCCTCCCCAGAAAAACTGTTTTTT. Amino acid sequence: CASSQVTASPEKLFF.

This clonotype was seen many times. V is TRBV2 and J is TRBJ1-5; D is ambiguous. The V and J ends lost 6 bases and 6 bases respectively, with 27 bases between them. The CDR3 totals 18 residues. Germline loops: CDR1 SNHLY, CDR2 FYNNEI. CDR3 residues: CASSRNPHSVFRSQPQHF. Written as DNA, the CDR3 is TGTGCCAGCAGCCGGAATCCTCATTCTGTTTTTCGCAGTCAGCCCCAGCATTTT.

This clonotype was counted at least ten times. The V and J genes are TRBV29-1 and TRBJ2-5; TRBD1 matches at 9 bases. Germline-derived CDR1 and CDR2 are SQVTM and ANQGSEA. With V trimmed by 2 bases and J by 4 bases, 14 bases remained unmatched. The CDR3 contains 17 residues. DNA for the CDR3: TGCAGCGTTGAAAGGGTTCGGGGACAGGGATTACGAGAGACCCAGTACTTC. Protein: CSVERVRGQGLRETQYF.

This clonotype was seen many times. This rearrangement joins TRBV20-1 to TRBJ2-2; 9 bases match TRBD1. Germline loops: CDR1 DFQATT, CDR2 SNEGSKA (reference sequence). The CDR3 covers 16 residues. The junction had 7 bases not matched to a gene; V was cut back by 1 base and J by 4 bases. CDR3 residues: CSARGGTGRGTGELFF. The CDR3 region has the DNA TGCAGTGCTAGAGGAGGGACAGGGAGGGGCACCGGGGAGCTGTTTTTT.

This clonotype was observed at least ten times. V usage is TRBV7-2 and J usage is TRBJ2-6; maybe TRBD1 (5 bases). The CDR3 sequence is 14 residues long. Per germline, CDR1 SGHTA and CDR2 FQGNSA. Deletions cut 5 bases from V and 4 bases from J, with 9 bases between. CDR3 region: CASSPGPGANVLTF. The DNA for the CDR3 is TGTGCCAGCAGCCCAGGGCCCGGGGCCAACGTCCTGACTTTC.

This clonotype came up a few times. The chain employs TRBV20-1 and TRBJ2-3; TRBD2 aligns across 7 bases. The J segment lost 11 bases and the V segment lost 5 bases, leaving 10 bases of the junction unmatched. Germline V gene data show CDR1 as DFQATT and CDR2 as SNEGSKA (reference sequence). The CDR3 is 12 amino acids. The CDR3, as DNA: TGCAGTGCTGGGGATCCCTGGGGGGGGCAGTATTTT. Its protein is CSAGDPWGGQYF.

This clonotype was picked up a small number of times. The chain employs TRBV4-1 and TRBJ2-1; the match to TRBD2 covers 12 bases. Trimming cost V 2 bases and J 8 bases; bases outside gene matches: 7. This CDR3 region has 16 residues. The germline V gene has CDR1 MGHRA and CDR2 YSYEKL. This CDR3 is CASSQPTSGRIHEQFF. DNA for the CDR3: TGCGCCAGCAGCCAACCGACTAGCGGGAGAATACATGAGCAGTTCTTC.

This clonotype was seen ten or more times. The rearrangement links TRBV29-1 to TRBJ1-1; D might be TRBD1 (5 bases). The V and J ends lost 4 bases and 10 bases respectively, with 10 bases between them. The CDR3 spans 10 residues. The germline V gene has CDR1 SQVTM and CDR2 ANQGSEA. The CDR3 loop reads CSVVTGAAFF. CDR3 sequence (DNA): TGCAGCGTTGTAACCGGGGCAGCTTTCTTT.

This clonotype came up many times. The CDR3 loop is CASSQYNQPQHF. The CDR3 bases are TGTGCCAGCAGCCAGTACAATCAGCCCCAGCATTTT. This chain connects TRBV6-2 or TRBV6-3 to TRBJ1-5; no definite D call. Between the trimmed V and J ends, which lost 6 bases and 3 bases, there was a span of 6 bases. The germline CDR1 and CDR2 sequences are MNHEY and SVGEGT. This CDR3 is 12 amino acids long.

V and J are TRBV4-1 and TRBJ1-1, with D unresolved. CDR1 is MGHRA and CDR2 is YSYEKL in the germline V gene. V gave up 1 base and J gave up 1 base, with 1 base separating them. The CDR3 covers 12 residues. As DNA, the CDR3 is TGCGCCAGCAGCCAAGCGAACACTGAAGCTTTCTTT. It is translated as CASSQANTEAFF.

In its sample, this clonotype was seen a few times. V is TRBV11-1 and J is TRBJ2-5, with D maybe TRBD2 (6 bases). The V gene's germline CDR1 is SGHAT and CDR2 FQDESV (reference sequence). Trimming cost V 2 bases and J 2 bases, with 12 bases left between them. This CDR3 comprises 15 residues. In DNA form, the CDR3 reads TGTGCCAGCAGCTTAAGTTGGGCGGGACAAGAGACCCAGTACTTC. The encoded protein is CASSLSWAGQETQYF. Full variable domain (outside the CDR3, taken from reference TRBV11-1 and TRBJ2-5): EAEVAQSPRYKITEKSQAVAFWCDPISGHATLYWYRQILGQGPELLVQFQDESVVDDSQLPKDRFSAERLKGVDSTLKIQPAELGDSAMYLCASSLSWAGQETQYFGPGTRLLVL.

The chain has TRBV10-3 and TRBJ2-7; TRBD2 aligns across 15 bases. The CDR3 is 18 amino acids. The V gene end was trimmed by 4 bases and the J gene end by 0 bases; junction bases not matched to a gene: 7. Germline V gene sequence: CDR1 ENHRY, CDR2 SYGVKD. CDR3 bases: TGTGCCATCAGTGGGGGACTAGCGGGAGGTCCCGACTCCTACGAGCAGTACGTC. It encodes CAISGGLAGGPDSYEQYV.

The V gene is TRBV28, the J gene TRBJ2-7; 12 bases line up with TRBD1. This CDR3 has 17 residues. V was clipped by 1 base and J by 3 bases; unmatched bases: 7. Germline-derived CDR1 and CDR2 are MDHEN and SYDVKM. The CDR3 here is CASSLFPGTGGLYEQYF. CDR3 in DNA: TGTGCCAGCAGTTTATTTCCTGGGACAGGGGGCCTCTACGAGCAGTACTTC. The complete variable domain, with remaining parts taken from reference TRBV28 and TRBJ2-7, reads DVKVTQSSRYLVKRTGEKVFLECVQDMDHENMFWYRQDPGLGLRLIYFSYDVKMKEKGDIPEGYSVSREKKERFSLILESASTNQTSMYLCASSLFPGTGGLYEQYFGPGTRLTVT.

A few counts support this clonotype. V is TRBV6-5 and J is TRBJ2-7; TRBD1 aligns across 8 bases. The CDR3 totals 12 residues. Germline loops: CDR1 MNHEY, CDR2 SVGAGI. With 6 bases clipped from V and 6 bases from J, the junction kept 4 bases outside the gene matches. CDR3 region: CASRTQGGEQYF. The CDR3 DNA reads TGTGCCAGCAGGACACAGGGGGGCGAGCAGTACTTC.

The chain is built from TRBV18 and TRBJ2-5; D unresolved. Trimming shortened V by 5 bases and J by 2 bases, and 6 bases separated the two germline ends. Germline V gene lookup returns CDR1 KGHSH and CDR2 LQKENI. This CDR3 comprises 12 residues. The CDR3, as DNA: TGTGCCAGCTCAATTTATCAAGAGACCCAGTACTTC. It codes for CASSIYQETQYF.